This T cell receptor beta chain was captured by sequencing in a study of neurological immune-mediated disorders. Study-wide findings and caveats: TCR-beta repertoires seemed private in all groups, with no expanded CDR3 amino acid sequences shared.

The CDR3 is 16 residues long. Trimming removed 0 bases at V and 0 bases at J, with 10 bases between. Germline lookup yields CDR1 SGHRS and CDR2 YFSETQ. Each sequencing run yielded over 160 million TCR-beta sequences from 15-18 subjects. TCRdb redid the calling of the 5' RACE reads with MiXCR, one entry per CDR3 protein. This table holds 30,000 or so distinct CDR3 sequences, approximately 4.4% found once. This clonotype was detected many times. The antigen is not known. The genes are TRBV5-1 and TRBJ2-1, with no clear D. The source of this sequence is a man aged 18 to 30 in good health. Sequencing was done on a sample of PBMCs. In nucleotides, the CDR3 is TGCGCCAGCAGCTTGGGATCCAGCAGCTCCTACAATGAGCAGTTCTTC. Its translation: CASSLGSSSSYNEQFF.